One sample yielded the 4 T cell receptor beta chains listed below, sequenced in a study of T cell responses to AZD1222 COVID-19 vaccine. Assay used: immunoSEQ multiplex PCR; TCRdb lists only in-frame clones, some missing. Among around 130,000 clones listed, 85% to 90% were seen once. The sample was peripheral blood, taken 28 days after the second AZD1222 dose. These receptors all come from an adult who received the AZD1222 COVID-19 vaccine.

This sequence joins TRBV5-1 and TRBJ1-3, with a possible D match to TRBD1 (5 bases). V lost 0 bases to trimming and J lost 0 bases, with 10 bases between them. Looked up from germline, CDR1 is SGHRS and CDR2 is YFSETQ. The CDR3 runs 16 residues. CDR3 residues: CASSLAGTTSGNTIYF. CDR3 in DNA: TGCGCCAGCAGCTTGGCAGGGACCACCTCTGGAAACACCATATATTTT.

This sequence joins TRBV5-1 and TRBJ2-1, with 9 bases fitting TRBD1. Per germline, CDR1 SGHRS and CDR2 YFSETQ. The CDR3 is 13 residues long. V was pared by 6 bases and J by 10 bases, with 8 bases of the junction left unmatched. CDR3 sequence: CASTKGTGGEQFF. As DNA, the CDR3 is TGCGCCAGCACTAAAGGAACAGGGGGCGAGCAGTTCTTC.

The J gene is TRBJ1-5, the V gene TRBV21-1; TRBD1, the table's D call, lacks a check against the DNA. TRBV21-1 is reported as a pseudogene. CDR3 length equals 12 residues. Here the CDR3 reads CASETTAQPQHF. The CDR3 bases are TGTGCCAGCGAGACAACCGCCCAGCCCCAGCATTTT.

The CDR3 spells CASSLSRGTEAFF. The CDR3 nucleotides are TGTGCCAGCAGCTTGTCGCGTGGCACTGAAGCTTTCTTT. The chain links TRBV5-4 to TRBJ1-1; no clear D. The V end was cut by 1 base, the J end by 4 bases, with 8 bases between. Germline assignment: CDR1 SGHNT and CDR2 YYREEE (reference sequence). The CDR3 is made up of 13 amino acids.